This TCR beta chain was identified during a study of cytomegalovirus exposure and HLA in healthy donors (dated by TCRdb to between 2016 and 2019). Regarding the research as a whole: According to an earlier analysis of 587 of the donors, roughly 180 million T cells yielded 95 million to 140 million unique TCR beta sequences and 276 Gb of sequence data. An early release that covered fewer than 750 HLA-typed donors contained approximately 300 gigabases of sequencing data and 75 million to 100 million unique TCR sequences. The genetic ancestry cluster associated with self-reported Caucasian donors included roughly four fifths of the 398 genotyped donors. The study aimed to test whether cataloging public T cell receptors could reveal signatures of past pathogen exposure. The T cell repertoires of around 730 subjects were profiled by immunosequencing and related to cytomegalovirus serostatus. A separate validation cohort of roughly 120 different subjects was used in addition to the approximately 700-subject first cohort. To predict cytomegalovirus infection status, the study combined high-throughput TCR immunosequencing, statistical association of individual TCRs with disease status, and machine learning. A later analysis re-analyzed previously published TCR beta repertoires from 550 to 700 donors and added high-resolution HLA genotyping to study TCR occurrence patterns. The later analysis used no new phenotypic data to find candidate immune exposures, relying instead on TCR beta sequences and their occurrence across donors. An earlier analysis of 587 of the donors used high-throughput TCR beta sequencing to judge whether each TCR beta V gene segment behaved as functional or pseudogenic. Donor age, sex, ethnicity and CMV serostatus were compiled together with the repertoire data. A later genetic analysis took genome-wide SNP genotypes for about three fifths of the 666 donors and used that subset as a discovery cohort. All discovery cohort repertoires had been generated using a single sequencing platform. Both class I and class II loci were covered by HLA typing, at four-digit resolution. Typing coverage varied by locus: about 629-630 donors for A, B, C, DRB1 and DQB1; under 550 for DQA1; over 600 for DPA1; some 470 for DPB1. Four to six DR-DQ haplotypes were handled as single units for association and clustering because linkage in the cohort was strong. Across some 400 genotyped donors of the cohort, an average of roughly 250,000 unique TCR beta nucleotide sequences per donor were sequenced, and roughly a sixth of those sequences were non-productive. The paper as a whole reports these results and caveats: The classifier was reported to diagnose cytomegalovirus status with high specificity and sensitivity in both the original cohort and the validation cohort. Correlated functional status among segregating V segments might reflect linkage disequilibrium, but an unknown experimental factor could not be ruled out. This cohort had only TCR beta chains sequenced, and the lack of alpha or paired-chain data limited which features could be detected. A group of highly shared sequence variants was considered likely to be a technical artifact of the sequencing pipeline. In an earlier analysis of roughly 500 of the donors, most TCR beta V segments appeared in productive rearrangements about 87% or about 30% of the time, broadly matching IMGT annotations. Because HLA typing was unavailable for some donors at each locus, only the typed subset was used in association tests. Several of the top co-occurrence clusters appeared to be linked to parvovirus B19, influenza, CMV and Epstein-Barr virus, according to a later analysis. Most TCR sequences were seen in very few donors, while some public TCRs were found in many individuals. In a later analysis, most CMV-associated TCR beta chains were found to appear HLA-restricted, with HLA associations seemingly driven largely by CMV exposure. A further reported finding was that TCR beta sequences accurately predicted the HLA-A and HLA-B alleles for most subjects in the first cohort. Roughly uniform sequencing depth across donors was assumed in presence/absence analyses, although this assumption may not hold. Because the 87-base-pair reads could not distinguish some IMGT-functional V segments, including TRBV6-2 and TRBV6-3, those segments were excluded. A later genetic analysis reported fewer N-insertions in productive TCRs among donors in an Asian-associated ancestry cluster than the roughly 620-donor mean. Three of the identified cytomegalovirus-associated TCR beta chains were confirmed in vitro to be specific for cytomegalovirus antigens. The earlier analysis of about 600 of the donors excluded fewer than 20 rarely observed V segments, including chromosome 9 orphons, because counts were too low. V-gene and J-gene trimming of TCR beta chains was associated with a missense DCLRE1C variant in a later genetic analysis, and the association was replicated in an independent cohort. The study gave a list of 150 to 200 TCR beta chains associated with cytomegalovirus. According to a later analysis, TCR association rates differed among HLA loci, with DRB1 alleles showing the most associated TCRs and HLA-C alleles showing the fewest. In a later analysis, HLA-associated TCR beta chains were found to be more clonally expanded and to have lower generation probabilities than equally common non-associated chains. For the cohort, immune exposure information was limited to CMV serostatus. When HLA alleles, especially DR and DQ, strongly co-occurred, attributing TCR associations to individual alleles was difficult. The authors suggested that the approach could potentially be generalized to other disease states and immunological phenotypes. In a later analysis, around 17,000 TCR beta sequences were associated with specific HLA alleles at a false discovery rate of 0.05.

This clone was detected only once. Its antigen is not yet known. The record has no base qualities; no much larger clone is one base away. Library preparation was by the immunoSEQ multiplex PCR assay. For the multiplex PCR, a mixture combining 60 forward primers for TCR Vbeta segments and 13 reverse primers for TCR Jbeta segments was used. The CDR3 region of rearranged TCR beta genes was amplified from genomic DNA by a multiplex PCR assay. Amplified TCR beta libraries were sequenced as 87-base-pair reads on the Illumina HiSeq System. For the original study's pipeline: In a later analysis, approximately 74 million unique TCR beta chains were counted across the approximately 670 repertoires, and approximately 9.9 million of these chains were shared by at least two donors. A nearest-neighbor algorithm error-corrected the raw reads and collapsed the reads into unique sequences, merging closely related sequences to remove PCR and sequencing errors. Alignment of CDR3 sequences to IMGT reference sequences was used to assign V, D and J gene segments. Each retained sequence needed at least a six-nucleotide match to both a V gene segment and a J gene segment. Rearrangements were classified as productive when the CDR3 lacked stop codons and remained in frame with V and J, and all other rearrangements were classified as non-productive. Following IMGT convention, CDR3 was defined as the stretch from the second conserved V-encoded cysteine to the conserved J-encoded phenylalanine. The earlier analysis of 587 of the donors excluded any sequence lacking an unambiguous match to a single V gene segment. An earlier analysis of 587 of the donors called V segments functional above 56.7% productive rearrangements and segregating when the between-donor standard deviation exceeded 5%. To diagnose cytomegalovirus status from the catalog of TCR beta chain sequences, a statistical classification framework was built. A later analysis assigned V and J genes by comparing TCR nucleotide sequences with IMGT/GENE-DB human TR gene sequences. The TCRdist pipeline was used in a later analysis to assign CDR3 sequences and most-parsimonious VDJ recombination scenarios. In a later analysis, each TCR beta chain was defined by its CDR3 amino acid sequence together with its V-gene family, and reads lacking a unique V-gene family were excluded. To address suspected cross-contamination and a sequencing artifact, a later analysis removed some 620 highly shared, low-generation-probability nucleotide sequences. For each public chain, a later analysis derived a clonal expansion index from normalized ranks of inferred template counts within each repertoire. Generation probabilities in a later analysis came from a VDJ recombination model fitted to out-of-frame rearrangements, and those results were checked against IGoR. Hypergeometric tests were used in a later analysis to score TCR-TCR, TCR-HLA and TCR-CMV co-occurrence, with a repertoire-size bias correction applied to the TCR pairs. A later analysis estimated false discovery rates by permuting HLA or CMV assignments 20 times. A later analysis grouped co-occurring TCRs with DBSCAN, adding TCRdist sequence similarity when clustering within HLA-allele-positive subsets. Co-occurrence clustering excluded repertoires with fewer than 30,000 or more than 120,000 public chains, plus five with anomalous nucleotide sharing. In TCRdb, the immuneACCESS table is reduced to in-frame sequences with V and J assigned. These tables do not hold every clone; where another copy was compared, an unresolved V gene accounts for under half, and the others remain unexplained. The V and J calls and clone size come from that table; D and trimming were worked out from the DNA. The sample yields 150,000 to 200,000 clones; around 90% were counted once. 1.5% to 2% of the sample rests with the top ten.

The cohort comprised around 700 healthy bone marrow donors. At the time of sampling, every cohort member was nominally healthy, though immune exposures that went unrecorded were likely present. The donor tested CMV seronegative, placing the donor among the approximately 400 seronegative members of the cohort. Each donor provided a peripheral blood sample, and peripheral blood mononuclear cells were used for TCR beta sequencing. The Qiagen DNeasy Blood Extraction Kit was used to extract genomic DNA from the blood cell samples. V is cut back by 6 bases and J by 3 bases, with 4 bases in the junction unmatched. From the cysteine up to the phenylalanine, the CDR3 has a length of 13 residues. Only the CDR3 DNA is retained, 39 bases long and in frame from the first base. Taken from the germline V gene, the CDR1 and CDR2 loops are MNHEY and SVGAGI.

The receptor comes from a woman younger than 30 in good health and CMV-seronegative. The specimen sequenced was PBMCs. The chain employs TRBV6-5 and TRBJ1-2; TRBD1 agrees with 7 junctional bases. The CDR3 region reads CASRSTGHYGYTF. The base sequence is TGTGCCAGCAGATCGACAGGGCACTATGGCTACACCTTC.